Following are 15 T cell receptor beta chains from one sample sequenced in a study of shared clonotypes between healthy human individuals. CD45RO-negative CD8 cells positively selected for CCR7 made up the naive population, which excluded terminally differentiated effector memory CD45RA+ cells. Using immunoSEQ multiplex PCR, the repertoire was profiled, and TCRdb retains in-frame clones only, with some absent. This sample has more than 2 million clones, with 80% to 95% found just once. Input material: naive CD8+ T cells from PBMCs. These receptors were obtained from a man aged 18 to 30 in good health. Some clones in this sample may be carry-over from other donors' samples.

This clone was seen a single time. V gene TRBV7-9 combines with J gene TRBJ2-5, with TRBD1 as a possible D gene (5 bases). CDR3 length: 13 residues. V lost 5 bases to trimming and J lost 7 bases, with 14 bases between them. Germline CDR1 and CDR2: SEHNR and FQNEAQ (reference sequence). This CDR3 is CASSPPQARTQYF. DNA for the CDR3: TGTGCCAGCAGCCCCCCACAGGCCAGGACCCAGTACTTC.

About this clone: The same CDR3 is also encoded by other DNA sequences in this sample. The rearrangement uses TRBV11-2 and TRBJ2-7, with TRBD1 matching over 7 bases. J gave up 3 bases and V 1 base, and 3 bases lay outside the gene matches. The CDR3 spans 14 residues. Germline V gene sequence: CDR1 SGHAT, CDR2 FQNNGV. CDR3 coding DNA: TGTGCCAGCAGCTTAGGACAGGGCCTCTACGAGCAGTACTTC. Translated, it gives CASSLGQGLYEQYF.

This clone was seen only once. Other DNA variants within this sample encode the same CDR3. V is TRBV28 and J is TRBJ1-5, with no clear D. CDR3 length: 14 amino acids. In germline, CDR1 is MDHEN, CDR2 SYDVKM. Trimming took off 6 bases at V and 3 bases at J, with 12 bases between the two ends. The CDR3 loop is CASSLRVANQPQHF. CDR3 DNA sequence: TGTGCCAGCAGCTTGAGGGTCGCCAATCAGCCCCAGCATTTT.

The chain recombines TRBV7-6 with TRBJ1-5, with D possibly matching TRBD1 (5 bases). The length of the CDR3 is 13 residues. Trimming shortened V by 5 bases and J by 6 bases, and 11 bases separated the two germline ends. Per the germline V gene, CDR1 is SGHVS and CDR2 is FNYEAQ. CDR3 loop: CASSGGGGQPQHF. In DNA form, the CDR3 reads TGTGCCAGCAGCGGGGGGGGTGGTCAGCCCCAGCATTTT.

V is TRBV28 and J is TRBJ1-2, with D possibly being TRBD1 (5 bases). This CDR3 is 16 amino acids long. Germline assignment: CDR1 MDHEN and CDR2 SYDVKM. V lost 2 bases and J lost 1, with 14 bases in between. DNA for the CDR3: TGTGCCAGCAGTTTAGCCCGGGGGAACGGTAACTATGGCTACACCTTC. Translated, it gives CASSLARGNGNYGYTF.

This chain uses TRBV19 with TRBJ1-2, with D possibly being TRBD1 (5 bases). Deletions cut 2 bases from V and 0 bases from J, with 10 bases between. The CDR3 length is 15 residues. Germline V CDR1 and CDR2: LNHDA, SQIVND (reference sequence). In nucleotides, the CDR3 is TGTGCCAGTAGTATACGGGGCGAAGCTAACTATGGCTACACCTTC. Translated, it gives CASSIRGEANYGYTF.

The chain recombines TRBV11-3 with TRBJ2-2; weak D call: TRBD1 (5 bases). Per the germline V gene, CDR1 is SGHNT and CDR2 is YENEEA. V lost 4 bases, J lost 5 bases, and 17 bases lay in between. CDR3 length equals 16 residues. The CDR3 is CASSSPGQGSTGELFF. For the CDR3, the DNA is TGTGCCAGCAGCTCCCCCGGGCAGGGTAGTACCGGGGAGCTGTTTTTT.

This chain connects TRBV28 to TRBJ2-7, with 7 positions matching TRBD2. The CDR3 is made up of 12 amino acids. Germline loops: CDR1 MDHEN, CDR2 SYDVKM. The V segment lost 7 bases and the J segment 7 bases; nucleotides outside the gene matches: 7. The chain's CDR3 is CASTPNGGEQYF. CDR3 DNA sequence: TGTGCCAGCACCCCTAACGGGGGGGAGCAGTACTTC.

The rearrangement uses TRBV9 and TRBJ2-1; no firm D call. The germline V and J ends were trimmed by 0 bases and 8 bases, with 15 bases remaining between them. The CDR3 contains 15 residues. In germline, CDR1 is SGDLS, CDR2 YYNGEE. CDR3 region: CASSVETQSGYEQFF. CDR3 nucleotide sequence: TGTGCCAGCAGCGTAGAGACACAAAGTGGCTATGAGCAGTTCTTC.

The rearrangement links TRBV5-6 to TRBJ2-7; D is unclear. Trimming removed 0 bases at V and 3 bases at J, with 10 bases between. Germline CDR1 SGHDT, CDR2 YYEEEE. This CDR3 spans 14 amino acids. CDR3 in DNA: TGTGCCAGCAGCTTGGGGCACCTGAGCTACGAGCAGTACTTC. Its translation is CASSLGHLSYEQYF. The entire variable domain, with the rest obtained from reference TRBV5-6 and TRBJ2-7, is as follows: DAGVTQSPTHLIKTRGQQVTLRCSPKSGHDTVSWYQQALGQGPQFIFQYYEEEERQRGNFPDRFSGHQFPNYSSELNVNALLLGDSALYLCASSLGHLSYEQYFGPGTRLTVT.

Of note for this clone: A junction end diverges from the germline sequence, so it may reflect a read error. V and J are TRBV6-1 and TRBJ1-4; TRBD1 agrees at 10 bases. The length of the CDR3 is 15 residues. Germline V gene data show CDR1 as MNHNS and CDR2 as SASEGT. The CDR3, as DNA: TGTGCCAGCAGCTTGGGACAGGGGACTAGTGAAAAACTGTTTTTT. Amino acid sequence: CASSLGQGTSEKLFF.

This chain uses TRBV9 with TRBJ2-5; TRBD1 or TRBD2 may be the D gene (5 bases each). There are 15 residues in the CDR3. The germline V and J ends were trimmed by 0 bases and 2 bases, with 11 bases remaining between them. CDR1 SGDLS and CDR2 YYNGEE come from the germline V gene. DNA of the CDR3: TGTGCCAGCAGCGTAGCTAGGGGAGCGCAAGAGACCCAGTACTTC. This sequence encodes CASSVARGAQETQYF.

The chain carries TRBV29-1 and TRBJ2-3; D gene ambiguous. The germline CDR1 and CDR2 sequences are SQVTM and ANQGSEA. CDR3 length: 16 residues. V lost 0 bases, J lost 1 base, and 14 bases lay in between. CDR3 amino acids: CSVEDRFASGTDTQYF. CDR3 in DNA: TGCAGCGTTGAAGATCGGTTCGCGAGCGGCACAGATACGCAGTATTTT.

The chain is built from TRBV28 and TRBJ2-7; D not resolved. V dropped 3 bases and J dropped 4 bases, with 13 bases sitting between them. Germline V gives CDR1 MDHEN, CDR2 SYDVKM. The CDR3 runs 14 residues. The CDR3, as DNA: TGTGCCAGCAGTTTGTCATCGGGTCCTTACGAGCAGTACTTC. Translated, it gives CASSLSSGPYEQYF. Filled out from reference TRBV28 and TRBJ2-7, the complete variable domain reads DVKVTQSSRYLVKRTGEKVFLECVQDMDHENMFWYRQDPGLGLRLIYFSYDVKMKEKGDIPEGYSVSREKKERFSLILESASTNQTSMYLCASSLSSGPYEQYFGPGTRLTVT.

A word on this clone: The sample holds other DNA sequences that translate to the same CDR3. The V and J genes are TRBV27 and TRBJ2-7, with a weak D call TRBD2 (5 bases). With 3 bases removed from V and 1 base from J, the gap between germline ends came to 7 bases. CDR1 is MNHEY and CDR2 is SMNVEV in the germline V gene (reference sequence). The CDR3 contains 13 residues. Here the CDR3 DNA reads TGTGCCAGCAGTTTTCGAGGGTCCTACGAGCAGTACTTC. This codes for CASSFRGSYEQYF.